Following are 20 T cell receptor beta chains from one sample sequenced in a study of beta chain features in type 1 diabetes. The investigators reverse transcribed all of the isolated RNA, so they sequenced expressed TCRB transcripts. Measured with immunoSEQ multiplex PCR; TCRdb has only the in-frame clones, and not every one. Here the sample spans 860,000 or so clones, 15% to 20% being singletons. Sequencing used naive CD4+ T cells from blood. The receptors derive from a young woman in good health.

This clone has only a few counts. The chain carries TRBV19 and TRBJ2-4; no reliable D call. The CDR3 has 14 amino acids. The germline V and J ends were trimmed by 5 bases and 4 bases, with 12 bases remaining between them. Germline CDR1 LNHDA, CDR2 SQIVND (reference sequence). CDR3 sequence reads: CASSHSTRKNIQYF. The CDR3 nucleotides are TGTGCCAGTAGTCACTCGACAAGAAAAAACATTCAGTACTTC.

J is TRBJ2-7 and V is TRBV11-1; possibly TRBD1 or TRBD2 for D (5 bases each). The germline V gene has CDR1 SGHAT and CDR2 FQDESV (reference sequence). This CDR3 contains 13 residues. V shed 4 bases and J shed 2 bases, with 9 bases lying between them. The CDR3, as DNA: TGTGCCAGCAGCTGGGACCGGCCCTACGAGCAGTACTTC. Translated: CASSWDRPYEQYF.

The chain uses TRBV5-1 and TRBJ2-1; 9 bases match TRBD2. J lost 4 bases, V lost 7 bases, and 9 bases had no gene match. CDR1 and CDR2 (germline): SGHRS, YFSETQ. The CDR3 is made up of 15 amino acids. CDR3 loop: CASFRGLAGYNEQFF. The CDR3 nucleotides are TGCGCCAGCTTCCGTGGTCTAGCGGGGTACAATGAGCAGTTCTTC.

The CDR3 protein is CASSLGLAGNNEQFF. For the CDR3, the DNA is TGTGCCAGCAGTTTGGGGCTAGCGGGAAACAATGAGCAGTTCTTC. This chain uses TRBV28 with TRBJ2-1; TRBD2 matches at 9 bases. V lost 3 bases to trimming and J lost 5 bases; unmatched junction nucleotides: 5. The germline gives CDR1 MDHEN, CDR2 SYDVKM. This CDR3 is built from 15 residues. Supplemented by reference TRBV28 and TRBJ2-1, the full variable domain reads DVKVTQSSRYLVKRTGEKVFLECVQDMDHENMFWYRQDPGLGLRLIYFSYDVKMKEKGDIPEGYSVSREKKERFSLILESASTNQTSMYLCASSLGLAGNNEQFFGPGTRLTVL.

There are a few counts of this clone. The sample contains more than one DNA sequence encoding this CDR3. The chain recombines TRBV28 with TRBJ1-5; D gene unclear. The CDR3 totals 12 residues. The V gene lost 5 bases and the J gene lost 0 bases, with 2 bases spanning the gap. Germline V CDR1 and CDR2: MDHEN, SYDVKM. The CDR3 DNA is TGTGCCAGCAGTGATAGCAATCAGCCCCAGCATTTT. Its translation is CASSDSNQPQHF.

This clone has a handful of counts. This sequence joins TRBV10-3 and TRBJ2-1; D is unresolved. The V gene's germline CDR1 is ENHRY and CDR2 SYGVKD. This CDR3 region has 13 residues. Trimming pared 4 bases from V and 7 bases from J, leaving 11 bases between. The CDR3: CAISAVGYNEQFF. CDR3 DNA: TGTGCCATCAGTGCAGTAGGGTATAATGAGCAGTTCTTC.

The sample holds a few counts of this clone. This rearrangement joins TRBV4-3 to TRBJ1-2; D is ambiguous. Germline values: CDR1 LGHNA, CDR2 YSLEER. V lost 3 bases to trimming and J lost 4 bases, with 15 bases between them. The CDR3 extends over 15 amino acids. For the CDR3, the DNA is TGCGCCAGCAGCCAGGGTTCATCGCTCGGCTATGGCTACACCTTC. Protein: CASSQGSSLGYGYTF.

This clone has just a few counts. The rearrangement uses TRBV5-1 and TRBJ2-5; D is unresolved. Germline V gives CDR1 SGHRS, CDR2 YFSETQ. V gave up 3 bases and J gave up 7 bases, with 16 bases separating them. The CDR3 is made up of 14 amino acids. CDR3: CASSSTILKGTQYF. In DNA, the CDR3 is TGCGCCAGCAGCTCGACAATATTAAAAGGGACCCAGTACTTC.

This clone has more than one count but fewer than ten. V usage is TRBV5-1 and J usage is TRBJ1-1; TRBD1 matches at 7 bases. Germline values: CDR1 SGHRS, CDR2 YFSETQ. V lost 7 bases, J lost 0 bases, and 9 bases stayed unmatched. CDR3 length equals 15 residues. CDR3 protein: CASAERQGLNTEAFF. The DNA of the CDR3 is TGCGCCAGCGCGGAACGACAGGGACTGAACACTGAAGCTTTCTTT.

The table lists this clone with a few counts. The J gene is TRBJ2-2, the V gene TRBV18, with D perhaps matching TRBD1 (6 bases). CDR3 length: 16 residues. Trimming cost V 3 bases and J 6 bases, with 17 bases left between them. Germline V gene sequence: CDR1 KGHSH, CDR2 LQKENI. The CDR3 loop reads CASSPRYRAIAGELFF. The CDR3 nucleotides are TGTGCCAGCTCACCTAGGTACAGGGCGATCGCCGGGGAGCTGTTTTTT.

This rearrangement joins TRBV6-6 to TRBJ1-1; D is perhaps TRBD1 (5 bases). Trimming cost V 0 bases and J 1 base, with 6 bases left between them. This CDR3 has 14 residues. CDR1 is MNHNY, CDR2 SVGAGI, per germline (reference sequence). CDR3 residues: CASSYSDTNTEAFF. The CDR3 DNA reads TGTGCCAGCAGTTACTCGGACACGAACACTGAAGCTTTCTTT.

The gene calls are TRBV27 and TRBJ2-7, with D maybe TRBD1 (7 bases). There are 15 residues in the CDR3. V was trimmed by 7 bases and J by 5 bases, leaving 21 bases between them. CDR1 is MNHEY and CDR2 is SMNVEV in the germline V gene (reference sequence). The CDR3 protein is CASTRGRDRLDEQYF. The DNA of the CDR3 is TGTGCCAGCACAAGGGGGCGGGACCGTCTCGACGAGCAGTACTTC.

This chain uses TRBV7-9 with TRBJ2-3; 9 positions match TRBD1. Losses at the gene ends were 5 bases for V and 0 bases for J; bases not matched to a gene: 6. CDR3 length: 16 amino acids. Germline assignment: CDR1 SEHNR and CDR2 FQNEAQ (reference sequence). The CDR3 here is CASSPGQGSSTDTQYF. CDR3 sequence (DNA): TGTGCCAGCAGCCCGGGACAGGGCTCTAGCACAGATACGCAGTATTTT.

The V call is TRBV11-3, the J call TRBJ2-1; D remains ambiguous. V dropped 1 base and J dropped 12 bases, with 13 bases sitting between them. This CDR3 contains 13 residues. Looked up from germline, CDR1 is SGHNT and CDR2 is YENEEA. CDR3 bases: TGTGCCAGCAGCTTAGTTAGGTATGGCGGGCAGTTCTTC. Its protein is CASSLVRYGGQFF.

This clone came up a few times. V is TRBV4-2 and J is TRBJ2-3; TRBD2 matches 9 bases. CDR1 is LGHNA, CDR2 YNFKEQ, per germline. The trim removed 0 bases at V and 2 bases at J, leaving 6 bases unmatched. The CDR3 sequence is 17 residues long. CDR3 residues: CASSQDITSGFTDTQYF. The CDR3 nucleotides are TGTGCCAGCAGCCAAGATATCACTAGCGGGTTCACAGATACGCAGTATTTT.

The V and J genes are TRBV7-3 and TRBJ2-3; the D gene is possibly TRBD2 (6 bases). Germline V gene data show CDR1 as SGHTA and CDR2 as FQGTGA. The length of the CDR3 is 16 residues. V was clipped by 5 bases and J by 1 base, with 16 bases between them. The CDR3 loop is CASSLHGRGGTDTQYF. CDR3 DNA sequence: TGTGCCAGCAGCCTCCACGGGAGAGGAGGCACAGATACGCAGTATTTT.

Only a few counts were recorded for this clone. The chain carries TRBV5-1 and TRBJ2-1; 16 bases line up with TRBD2. Losses at the gene ends were 3 bases for V and 10 bases for J; bases not matched to a gene: 10. The V gene's germline CDR1 is SGHRS and CDR2 YFSETQ. CDR3 length: 17 amino acids. The CDR3 here is CASSSRGLAGGPEEQFF. CDR3 bases: TGCGCCAGCAGCTCGCGGGGACTAGCGGGAGGGCCGGAGGAGCAGTTCTTC.

This clone was observed a handful of times. This rearrangement joins TRBV5-6 to TRBJ2-3, with 9 bases lining up with TRBD1. Germline CDR1 SGHDT, CDR2 YYEEEE. This CDR3 has 17 amino acids. V lost 1 base to trimming and J lost 5 bases; unmatched junction nucleotides: 11. The CDR3: CASSLLSYRGPVDTQYF. As DNA, the CDR3 is TGTGCCAGCAGCTTGTTATCGTACAGGGGGCCGGTAGATACGCAGTATTTT.

The gene calls are TRBV7-9 and TRBJ1-2; D gene uncertain. The CDR3 contains 13 residues. Germline-derived CDR1 and CDR2 are SEHNR and FQNEAQ (reference sequence). The germline V and J ends were trimmed by 1 base and 6 bases, with 9 bases remaining between them. The CDR3 is CASSLGGIDGYTF. DNA for the CDR3: TGTGCCAGCAGCTTAGGGGGAATCGATGGCTACACCTTC.

The table lists this clone with a few counts. The V gene is TRBV6-6, the J gene TRBJ1-5; D gene unclear. V was shortened by 8 bases and J by 0 bases, with 11 bases between the two germline ends. Germline CDR1 and CDR2: MNHNY and SVGAGI (reference sequence). The CDR3 is made up of 14 amino acids. The CDR3 is CASSEVDSNQPQHF. CDR3 sequence (DNA): TGTGCCAGCTCTGAGGTAGATAGCAATCAGCCCCAGCATTTT.